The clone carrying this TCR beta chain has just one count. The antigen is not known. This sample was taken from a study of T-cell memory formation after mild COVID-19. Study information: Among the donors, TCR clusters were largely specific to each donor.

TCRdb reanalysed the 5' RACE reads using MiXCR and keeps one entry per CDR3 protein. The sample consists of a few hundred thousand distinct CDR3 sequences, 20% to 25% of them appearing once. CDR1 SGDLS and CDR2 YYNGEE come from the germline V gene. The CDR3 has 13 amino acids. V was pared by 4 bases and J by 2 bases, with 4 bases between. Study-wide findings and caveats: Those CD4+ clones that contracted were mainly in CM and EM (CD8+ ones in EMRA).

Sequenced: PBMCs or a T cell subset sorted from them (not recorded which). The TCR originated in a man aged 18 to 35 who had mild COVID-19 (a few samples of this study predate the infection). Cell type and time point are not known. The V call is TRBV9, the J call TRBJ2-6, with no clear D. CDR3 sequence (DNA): TGTGCCAGCAGCCTTACTGGGGCCAACGTCCTGACTTTC. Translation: CASSLTGANVLTF.